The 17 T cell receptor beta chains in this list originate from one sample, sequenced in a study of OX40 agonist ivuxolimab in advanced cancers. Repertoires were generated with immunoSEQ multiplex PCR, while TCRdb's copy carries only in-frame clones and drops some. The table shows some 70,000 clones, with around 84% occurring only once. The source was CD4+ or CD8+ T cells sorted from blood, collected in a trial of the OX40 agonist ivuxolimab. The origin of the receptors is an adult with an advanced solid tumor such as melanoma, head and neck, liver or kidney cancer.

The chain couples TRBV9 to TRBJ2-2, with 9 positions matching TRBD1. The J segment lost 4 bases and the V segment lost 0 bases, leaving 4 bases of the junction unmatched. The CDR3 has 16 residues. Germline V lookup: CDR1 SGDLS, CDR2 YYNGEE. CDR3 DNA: TGTGCCAGCAGCGTAGACCCGGGACAGGGCACCGGGGAGCTGTTTTTT. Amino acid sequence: CASSVDPGQGTGELFF.

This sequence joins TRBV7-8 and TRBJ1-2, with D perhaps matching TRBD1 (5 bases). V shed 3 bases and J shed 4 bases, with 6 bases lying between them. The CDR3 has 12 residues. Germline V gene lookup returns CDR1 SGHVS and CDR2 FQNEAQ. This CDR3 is CASSFGTYGYTF. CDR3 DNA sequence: TGTGCCAGCAGCTTCGGGACCTATGGCTACACCTTC. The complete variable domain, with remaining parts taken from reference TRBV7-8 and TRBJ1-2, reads GAGVSQSPRYKVAKRGQDVALRCDPISGHVSLFWYQQALGQGPEFLTYFQNEAQLDKSGLPSDRFFAERPEGSVSTLKIQRTQQEDSAVYLCASSFGTYGYTFGSGTRLTVV.

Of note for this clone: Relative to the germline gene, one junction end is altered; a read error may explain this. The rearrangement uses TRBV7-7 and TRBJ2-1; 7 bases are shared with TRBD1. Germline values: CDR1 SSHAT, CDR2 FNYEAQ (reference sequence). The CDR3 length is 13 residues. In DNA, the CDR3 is TGTGCTAGCAGCTTGGGGACAGACAATGAGCAGTTCTTC. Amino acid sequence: CASSLGTDNEQFF.

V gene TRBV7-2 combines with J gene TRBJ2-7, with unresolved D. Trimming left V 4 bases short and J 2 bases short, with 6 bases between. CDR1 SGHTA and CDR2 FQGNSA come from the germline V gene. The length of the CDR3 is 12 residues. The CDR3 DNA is TGTGCCAGCAGCTCCCGTCCCTACGAGCAGTACTTC. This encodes CASSSRPYEQYF. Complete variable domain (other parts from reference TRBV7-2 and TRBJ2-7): GAGVSQSPSNKVTEKGKDVELRCDPISGHTALYWYRQSLGQGLEFLIYFQGNSAPDKSGLPSDRFSAERTGGSVSTLTIQRTQQEDSAVYLCASSSRPYEQYFGPGTRLTVT.

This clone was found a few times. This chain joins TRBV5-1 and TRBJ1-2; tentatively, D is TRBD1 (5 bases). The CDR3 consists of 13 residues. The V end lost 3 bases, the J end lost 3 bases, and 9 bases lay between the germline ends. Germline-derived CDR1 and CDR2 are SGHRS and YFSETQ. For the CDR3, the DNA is TGCGCCAGCAGCTCTTGGGGGTACTATGGCTACACCTTC. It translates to CASSSWGYYGYTF.

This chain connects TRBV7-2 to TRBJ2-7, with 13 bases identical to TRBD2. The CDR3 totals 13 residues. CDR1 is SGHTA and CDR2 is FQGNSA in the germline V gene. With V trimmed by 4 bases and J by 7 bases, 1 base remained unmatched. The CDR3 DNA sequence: TGTGCCAGCAGCTCGGGACTAGCGGGGGAGCAGTACTTC. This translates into CASSSGLAGEQYF.

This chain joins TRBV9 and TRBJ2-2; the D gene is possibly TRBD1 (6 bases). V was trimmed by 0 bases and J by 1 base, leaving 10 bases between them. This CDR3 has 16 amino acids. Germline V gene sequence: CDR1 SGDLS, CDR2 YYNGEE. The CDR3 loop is CASSVAVTGNTGELFF. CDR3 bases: TGTGCCAGCAGCGTAGCCGTGACAGGGAACACCGGGGAGCTGTTTTTT.

The CDR3 bases are TGCGCCAGCAGCTTGGTGCCGGGTGGGACTGAAGCTTTCTTT. Residues: CASSLVPGGTEAFF. The chain couples TRBV5-1 to TRBJ1-1; no definite D call. The germline V gene has CDR1 SGHRS and CDR2 YFSETQ. V was clipped by 0 bases and J by 5 bases, with 11 bases between them. This CDR3 comprises 14 residues.

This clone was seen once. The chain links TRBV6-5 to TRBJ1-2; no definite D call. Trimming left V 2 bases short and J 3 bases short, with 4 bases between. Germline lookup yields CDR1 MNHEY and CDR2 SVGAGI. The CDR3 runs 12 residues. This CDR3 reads CASSYTDYGYTF. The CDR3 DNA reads TGTGCCAGCAGTTACACGGACTATGGCTACACCTTC.

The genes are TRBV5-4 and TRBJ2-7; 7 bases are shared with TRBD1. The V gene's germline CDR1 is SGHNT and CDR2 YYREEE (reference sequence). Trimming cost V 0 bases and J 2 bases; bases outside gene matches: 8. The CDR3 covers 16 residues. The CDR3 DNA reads TGTGCCAGCAGCTTGGGAGGGGGCGCCCCAACCTACGAGCAGTACTTC. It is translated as CASSLGGGAPTYEQYF.

CDR3 loop: CASSVKRNTGELFF. The CDR3 bases are TGTGCCAGCAGCGTTAAACGAAACACCGGGGAGCTGTTTTTT. The V gene is TRBV9, the J gene TRBJ2-2; D remains unclear. CDR3 length: 14 amino acids. V lost 2 bases and J 2 bases, leaving 7 bases between the germline ends. CDR1 is SGDLS and CDR2 is YYNGEE in the germline V gene. Variable domain in full (rest from reference TRBV9 and TRBJ2-2): DSGVTQTPKHLITATGQRVTLRCSPRSGDLSVYWYQQSLDQGLQFLIQYYNGEERAKGNILERFSAQQFPDLHSELNLSSLELGDSALYFCASSVKRNTGELFFGEGSRLTVL.

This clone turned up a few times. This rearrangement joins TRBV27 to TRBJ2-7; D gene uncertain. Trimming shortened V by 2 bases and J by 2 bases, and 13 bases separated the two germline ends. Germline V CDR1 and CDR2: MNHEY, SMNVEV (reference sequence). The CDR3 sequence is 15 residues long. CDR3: CASSLRAGPTYEQYF. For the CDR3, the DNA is TGTGCCAGCAGTTTACGGGCAGGACCTACCTACGAGCAGTACTTC.

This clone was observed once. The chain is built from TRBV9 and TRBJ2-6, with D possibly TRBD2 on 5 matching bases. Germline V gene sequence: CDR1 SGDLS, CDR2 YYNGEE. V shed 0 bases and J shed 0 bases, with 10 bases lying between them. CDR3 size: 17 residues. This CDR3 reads CASSVAGSDSGANVLTF. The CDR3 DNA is TGTGCCAGCAGCGTAGCGGGGTCCGACTCTGGGGCCAACGTCCTGACTTTC.

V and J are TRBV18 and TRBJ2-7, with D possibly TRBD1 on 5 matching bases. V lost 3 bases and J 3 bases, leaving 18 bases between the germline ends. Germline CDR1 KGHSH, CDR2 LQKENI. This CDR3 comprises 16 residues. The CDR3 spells CASSPNHVGASYEQYF. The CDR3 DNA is TGTGCCAGCTCACCTAATCACGTTGGGGCCAGCTACGAGCAGTACTTC.

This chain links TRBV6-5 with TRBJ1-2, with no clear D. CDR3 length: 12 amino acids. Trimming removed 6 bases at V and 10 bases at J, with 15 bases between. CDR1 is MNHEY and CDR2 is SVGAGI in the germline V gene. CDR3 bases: TGTGCCAGCAGCCCCCCGAACCCCGCCTACACCTTC. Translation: CASSPPNPAYTF.

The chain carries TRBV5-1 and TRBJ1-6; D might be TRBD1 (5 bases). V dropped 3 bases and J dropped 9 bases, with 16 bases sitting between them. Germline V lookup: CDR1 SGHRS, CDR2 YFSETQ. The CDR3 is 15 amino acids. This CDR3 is CASSSGRPQGSPLHF. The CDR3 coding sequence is TGCGCCAGCAGCTCGGGACGGCCGCAGGGTTCACCCCTCCACTTT.

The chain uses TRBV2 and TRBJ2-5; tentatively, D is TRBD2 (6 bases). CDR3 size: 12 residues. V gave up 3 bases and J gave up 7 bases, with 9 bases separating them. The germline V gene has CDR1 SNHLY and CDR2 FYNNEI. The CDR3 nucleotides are TGTGCCAGCAGTGAGACTAGAACGACCCAGTACTTC. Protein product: CASSETRTTQYF. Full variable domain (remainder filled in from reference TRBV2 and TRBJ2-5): EPEVTQTPSHQVTQMGQEVILRCVPISNHLYFYWYRQILGQKVEFLVSFYNNEISEKSEIFDDQFSVERPDGSNFTLKIRSTKLEDSAMYFCASSETRTTQYFGPGTRLLVL.